Shown below are 30 T cell receptor beta chains from a single sample sequenced in a study of cytomegalovirus exposure and HLA in healthy donors (dated by TCRdb to 2017 to 2019). The method behind the library was the immunoSEQ multiplex PCR assay. For the multiplex PCR, a mixture combining 60 forward primers for TCR Vbeta segments and 13 reverse primers for TCR Jbeta segments was used. Sourced from immuneACCESS, this table was stored by TCRdb with only in-frame sequences that have V and J called. A share of the clones is absent; for the studies checked, an unresolved V gene accounts for under half, and the remainder has no known explanation. Recorded for this sample are about 65,000 clones; around 80% of them occurred a single time. The ten largest clonotypes hold 3.5% to 5% of the sample. Sequenced input: PBMCs. The receptors come from a woman aged 25 to 45 in good health and CMV-seronegative.

The chain employs TRBV7-9 and TRBJ1-6; D unclear. Germline V CDR1 and CDR2: SEHNR, FQNEAQ (reference sequence). Trimming pared 1 base from V and 7 bases from J, leaving 11 bases between. CDR3 length equals 15 residues. CDR3 bases: TGTGCCAGCAGCTTAGGAAGAGGTACAAATTCACCCCTCCACTTT. It translates to CASSLGRGTNSPLHF.

The chain recombines TRBV4-1 with TRBJ1-1; 9 bases are shared with TRBD1. Germline V lookup: CDR1 MGHRA, CDR2 YSYEKL. V lost 4 bases and J lost 3; bases outside the gene matches: 12. The length of the CDR3 is 17 residues. CDR3 sequence (DNA): TGCGCCAGCAGCCGAAGCGCTCTCGGACAGGGGCACACTGAAGCTTTCTTT. Its protein is CASSRSALGQGHTEAFF.

This clone was found a few times. The chain carries TRBV4-3 and TRBJ2-1, with TRBD2 matching over 9 bases. The CDR3 runs 17 residues. V shed 0 bases and J 4 bases; nucleotides not matched to a gene: 7. The V gene's germline CDR1 is LGHNA and CDR2 YSLEER. The chain's CDR3 is CASSQEGLAGKYNEQFF. The CDR3 DNA is TGCGCCAGCAGCCAAGAGGGGCTAGCGGGAAAGTACAATGAGCAGTTCTTC.

About this clone: This CDR3 is also generated by other DNA sequences in the sample. The gene calls are TRBV7-6 and TRBJ2-6, with TRBD2 matching 7 bases. V shed 4 bases and J 4 bases; nucleotides not matched to a gene: 10. The CDR3 runs 17 residues. The germline CDR1 and CDR2 sequences are SGHVS and FNYEAQ. The CDR3: CASSSPGGGLGANVLTF. The DNA for the CDR3 is TGTGCCAGCAGCTCCCCTGGGGGAGGGTTAGGGGCCAACGTCCTGACTTTC.

This chain links TRBV11-2 with TRBJ1-4; 7 nucleotides line up with TRBD1. CDR3 length: 16 amino acids. V shed 1 base and J 5 bases; nucleotides not matched to a gene: 7. CDR1 is SGHAT and CDR2 is FQNNGV in the germline V gene. Here the CDR3 reads CASSLVARDRNEKLFF. The CDR3 DNA is TGTGCCAGCAGCTTAGTGGCTCGGGACAGAAATGAAAAACTGTTTTTT.

The DNA for the CDR3 is TGTGCCAGCAGCCTTGCTCTAGCGGGCCCGGGCACAGATACGCAGTATTTT. As protein: CASSLALAGPGTDTQYF. V gene TRBV5-4 combines with J gene TRBJ2-3; TRBD2 agrees at 8 bases. CDR1 and CDR2 (germline): SGHNT, YYREEE (reference sequence). Losses at the gene ends were 4 bases for V and 1 base for J; bases not matched to a gene: 11. CDR3 length: 17 amino acids.

The rearrangement uses TRBV28 and TRBJ1-5; 7 bases agree with TRBD1. The CDR3 runs to 15 residues. V lost 8 bases to trimming and J lost 5 bases; unmatched junction nucleotides: 12. The germline V gene encodes CDR1 MDHEN and CDR2 SYDVKM. CDR3 loop: CASYPGTDTYQPQHF. CDR3 DNA sequence: TGTGCCAGCTACCCCGGGACAGACACTTATCAGCCCCAGCATTTT.

The sample holds a few counts of this clone. This chain joins TRBV10-2 and TRBJ2-1; D remains ambiguous. This CDR3 comprises 11 residues. CDR1 and CDR2 from the germline V gene are WSHSY and SAAADI. Trimming pared 3 bases from V and 8 bases from J, leaving 5 bases between. In DNA, the CDR3 is TGCGCCAGCAGTGACACAGATGAGCAGTTCTTC. Translation gives CASSDTDEQFF.

The chain combines TRBV27 with TRBJ2-7, with no clear D. From germline, CDR1 is MNHEY and CDR2 SMNVEV (reference sequence). The CDR3 runs 14 residues. Between the trimmed V and J ends, which lost 3 bases and 2 bases, there was a span of 11 bases. In DNA form, the CDR3 reads TGTGCCAGCAGTTTCCTTCCTGACACCTACGAGCAGTACTTC. The encoded protein is CASSFLPDTYEQYF.

This clone is a singleton in its sample. The rearrangement joins TRBV7-6 to TRBJ2-7; TRBD1 is a possible D gene (8 bases). Germline CDR1 is SGHVS and CDR2 is FNYEAQ. V dropped 4 bases and J dropped 4 bases, with 14 bases sitting between them. CDR3 size: 14 residues. This CDR3 reads CASSSGQGLYEQYF. The DNA for the CDR3 is TGTGCCAGCAGCTCCGGACAGGGACTATACGAGCAGTACTTC.

The V and J genes are TRBV28 and TRBJ1-5; TRBD1 agrees at 9 bases. The CDR3 spans 16 residues. With 6 bases clipped from V and 5 bases from J, the junction kept 11 bases outside the gene matches. Per the germline V gene, CDR1 is MDHEN and CDR2 is SYDVKM. This CDR3 reads CASSQDRGGPDQPQHF. The CDR3 nucleotides read TGTGCCAGCAGCCAGGACAGGGGAGGTCCGGATCAGCCCCAGCATTTT.

J is TRBJ2-5 and V is TRBV2, with TRBD1 identical over 8 bases. Germline assignment: CDR1 SNHLY and CDR2 FYNNEI. V was clipped by 6 bases and J by 5 bases; unmatched bases: 11. The CDR3 extends over 15 amino acids. CDR3 DNA: TGTGCCAGCAGCGCGACAGGGGTACAGGAGGAGACCCAGTACTTC. It specifies CASSATGVQEETQYF.

This rearrangement joins TRBV25-1 to TRBJ1-1; D unresolved. Trimming stripped 6 bases from V and 1 base from J, with 12 bases between. From germline, CDR1 is MGHDK and CDR2 SYGVNS. CDR3 length: 14 amino acids. The chain's CDR3 is CASSDGSWNTEAFF. CDR3 nucleotide sequence: TGTGCCAGCAGCGACGGGAGTTGGAACACTGAAGCTTTCTTT.

This clone was detected once. The chain is built from TRBV5-1 and TRBJ1-1; TRBD1 matches at 9 bases. Germline assignment: CDR1 SGHRS and CDR2 YFSETQ. This CDR3 has 13 residues. V shed 3 bases, J shed 3 bases, and the junction held 0 bases outside the gene matches. The CDR3 is CASSWTGDTEAFF. The DNA of the CDR3 is TGCGCCAGCAGCTGGACAGGGGACACTGAAGCTTTCTTT.

This clone has a single count. The chain has TRBV20-1 and TRBJ2-7; 7 nucleotides agree with TRBD1. Germline V gives CDR1 DFQATT, CDR2 SNEGSKA (reference sequence). The CDR3 is 11 residues long. With V trimmed by 1 base and J by 7 bases, 1 base remained unmatched. CDR3 sequence reads: CSARADREQYF. The CDR3 bases are TGCAGTGCTAGAGCGGACAGGGAGCAGTACTTC.

For this clone: Other DNA sequences within the sample encode an identical CDR3. V is TRBV30 and J is TRBJ1-1, with D maybe TRBD1 (6 bases). The CDR3 has 13 amino acids. With 0 bases removed from V and 1 base from J, the gap between germline ends came to 6 bases. The V gene's germline CDR1 is GTSNPN and CDR2 SVGIG (reference sequence). In nucleotides, the CDR3 is TGTGCCTGGAGTGTACAGGGGAACACTGAAGCTTTCTTT. Translation gives CAWSVQGNTEAFF.

This chain joins TRBV29-1 and TRBJ2-5; D might be TRBD2 (5 bases). Germline V gives CDR1 SQVTM, CDR2 ANQGSEA. This CDR3 is 14 amino acids long. Deletions cut 2 bases from V and 1 base from J, with 11 bases between. CDR3 protein: CSVEWPGSQETQYF. DNA of the CDR3: TGCAGCGTTGAATGGCCGGGGAGCCAAGAGACCCAGTACTTC. The full variable domain, rest sourced from reference TRBV29-1 and TRBJ2-5, is SAVISQKPSRDICQRGTSLTIQCQVDSQVTMMFWYRQQPGQSLTLIATANQGSEATYESGFVIDKFPISRPNLTFSTLTVSNMSPEDSSIYLCSVEWPGSQETQYFGPGTRLLVL.

The J gene is TRBJ1-5, the V gene TRBV7-2, with TRBD1 matching over 7 bases. Trimming cost V 5 bases and J 6 bases; bases outside gene matches: 13. The CDR3 length is 16 residues. Germline assignment: CDR1 SGHTA and CDR2 FQGNSA. This CDR3 reads CASSTLEGQISQPQHF. CDR3 coding DNA: TGTGCCAGCAGCACACTGGAGGGACAGATAAGTCAGCCCCAGCATTTT. Together with reference TRBV7-2 and TRBJ1-5, the CDR3 gives the full variable domain: GAGVSQSPSNKVTEKGKDVELRCDPISGHTALYWYRQSLGQGLEFLIYFQGNSAPDKSGLPSDRFSAERTGGSVSTLTIQRTQQEDSAVYLCASSTLEGQISQPQHFGDGTRLSIL.

V is TRBV30 and J is TRBJ1-3; perhaps TRBD1 as D (6 bases). V was shortened by 6 bases and J by 4 bases, with 19 bases between the two germline ends. This CDR3 contains 15 residues. CDR1 is GTSNPN, CDR2 SVGIG, per germline (reference sequence). DNA of the CDR3: TGTGCCTGCTATTTGCGCCCAGGGGTCGGAAACACCATATATTTT. It is translated as CACYLRPGVGNTIYF.

This clone appeared once. This sequence joins TRBV18 and TRBJ1-3; D is ambiguous. Deletions cut 0 bases from V and 3 bases from J, with 3 bases between. The length of the CDR3 is 13 residues. The V gene's germline CDR1 is KGHSH and CDR2 LQKENI. The CDR3 here is CASSPPNGNTIYF. The DNA of the CDR3 is TGTGCCAGCTCACCACCTAATGGAAACACCATATATTTT.

The chain recombines TRBV29-1 with TRBJ1-1; D may be TRBD1 (5 bases). The germline V gene has CDR1 SQVTM and CDR2 ANQGSEA. Trimming pared 6 bases from V and 6 bases from J, leaving 11 bases between. The CDR3 loop spans 11 amino acids. The CDR3 is CSVAGAAEAFF. The DNA of the CDR3 is TGCAGCGTCGCTGGGGCGGCTGAAGCTTTCTTT.

The rearrangement links TRBV5-1 to TRBJ1-1, with 7 bases aligning to TRBD1. From germline, CDR1 is SGHRS and CDR2 YFSETQ. The CDR3 has 14 amino acids. V lost 4 bases to trimming and J lost 1 base; unmatched junction nucleotides: 4. DNA of the CDR3: TGCGCCAGCAGCCGGGACAGCACGAACACTGAAGCTTTCTTT. Protein product: CASSRDSTNTEAFF. Full variable domain (rest looked up from reference TRBV5-1 and TRBJ1-1): KAGVTQTPRYLIKTRGQQVTLSCSPISGHRSVSWYQQTPGQGLQFLFEYFSETQRNKGNFPGRFSGRQFSNSRSEMNVSTLELGDSALYLCASSRDSTNTEAFFGQGTRLTVV.

The rearrangement uses TRBV6-5 and TRBJ2-1, with 8 nucleotides matching TRBD2. V shed 7 bases and J 2 bases; nucleotides not matched to a gene: 7. The length of the CDR3 is 15 residues. Germline V CDR1 and CDR2: MNHEY, SVGAGI. The CDR3 spells CASNPSGLTYNEQFF. In DNA form, the CDR3 reads TGTGCCAGCAACCCTAGCGGGCTGACCTACAATGAGCAGTTCTTC.

CDR3 loop: CASSSSGYNSNQPQHF. The CDR3 bases are TGTGCCAGCAGTTCCTCAGGGTACAATAGCAATCAGCCCCAGCATTTT. The rearrangement joins TRBV2 to TRBJ1-5, with D perhaps TRBD1 (5 bases). V was pared by 5 bases and J by 0 bases, with 14 bases between. There are 16 residues in the CDR3. Germline values: CDR1 SNHLY, CDR2 FYNNEI.

This chain links TRBV7-9 with TRBJ1-1; D is possibly TRBD1 (5 bases). This CDR3 comprises 15 residues. Germline CDR1 reads SEHNR; CDR2 reads FQNEAQ (reference sequence). The V end was cut by 3 bases, the J end by 0 bases, with 11 bases between. The CDR3 sequence is CASSLTATLNTEAFF. The CDR3 DNA follows: TGTGCCAGCAGCTTGACAGCAACCTTGAACACTGAAGCTTTCTTT. The variable domain in full, with the rest retrieved from reference TRBV7-9 and TRBJ1-1, is DTGVSQNPRHKITKRGQNVTFRCDPISEHNRLYWYRQTLGQGPEFLTYFQNEAQLEKSRLLSDRFSAERPKGSFSTLEIQRTEQGDSAMYLCASSLTATLNTEAFFGQGTRLTVV.

The chain couples TRBV28 to TRBJ1-2, with 11 bases fitting TRBD1. CDR3 length: 13 residues. With V trimmed by 7 bases and J by 6 bases, 4 bases remained unmatched. Germline values: CDR1 MDHEN, CDR2 SYDVKM. The CDR3 DNA reads TGTGCCAGCAACCCGGGACAGGGGGATGGCTACACCTTC. Protein sequence: CASNPGQGDGYTF.

The rearrangement uses TRBV10-2 and TRBJ1-2; 9 bases map to TRBD1. J lost 5 bases, V lost 3 bases, and 10 bases had no gene match. The germline V gene encodes CDR1 WSHSY and CDR2 SAAADI. The CDR3 runs 16 residues. DNA of the CDR3: TGCGCCAGCAGTGACGGGACAGGGCCCCTTCGGTATGGCTACACCTTC. Residues: CASSDGTGPLRYGYTF.

The chain employs TRBV25-1 and TRBJ2-3; 9 bases fit TRBD2. The CDR3 is 18 residues long. Germline V lookup: CDR1 MGHDK, CDR2 SYGVNS. V was clipped by 0 bases and J by 4 bases; unmatched bases: 11. The CDR3: CASSEYPVGREGADTQYF. The CDR3 DNA sequence: TGTGCCAGCAGTGAATATCCCGTGGGGCGGGAGGGGGCAGATACGCAGTATTTT.

In its sample, this clone was seen once. The chain employs TRBV19 and TRBJ1-5, with D uncertain. Trimming took 4 bases from V and 9 from J, leaving 10 bases between them. This CDR3 is 12 amino acids long. In germline, CDR1 is LNHDA, CDR2 SQIVND (reference sequence). The CDR3, as DNA: TGTGCCAGTAGTAACCGGGGTGCGCCCCAGCATTTT. Encoded protein: CASSNRGAPQHF.

This clone has a handful of counts. The chain carries TRBV7-2 and TRBJ2-7, with D perhaps TRBD1 (5 bases). CDR1 is SGHTA, CDR2 FQGNSA, per germline. The CDR3 loop spans 14 amino acids. V was trimmed by 5 bases and J by 6 bases, leaving 17 bases between them. This CDR3 reads CASSPPWQGGEQYF. The CDR3, as DNA: TGTGCCAGCAGCCCACCGTGGCAGGGTGGCGAGCAGTACTTC.